The next 19 T cell receptor beta chains were all read from a single sample in a study of graft-versus-host responses after intestinal transplantation (dated by TCRdb to about 2021). Library construction relied on the immunoSEQ multiplex PCR assay. TCRdb's version of the immuneACCESS table is confined to in-frame rearrangements and falls short of the full clone set. An unresolved V gene accounts for under half of the shortfall where checked; the remainder is of unknown origin. In all, the sample holds some 10,000 clones, and 25% to 30% of those were seen once. The top ten clones comprise approximately 3.5% of the sample. The intended sense of this specimen's time point label: cells obtained before transplantation from donor or recipient. The specimen comprised alloreactive CD4+ T cells from a mixed lymphocyte reaction culture, sampled before intestinal transplant. The sample's cell subset or site label is to be understood as: CFSE-low proliferating T cells sorted from roughly six-day pre-transplant mixed lymphocyte reaction (GvH or HvG direction). These receptors originate from a human patient who received an intestinal transplant.

The rearrangement joins TRBV7-9 to TRBJ1-1; tentative D call: TRBD1 (6 bases). The CDR3 totals 13 residues. Germline V gene sequence: CDR1 SEHNR, CDR2 FQNEAQ (reference sequence). The ends were cut back, 0 bases at V and 8 bases at J, with 10 bases in the middle. CDR3 residues: CASSLAGTSEAFF. The CDR3, as DNA: TGTGCCAGCAGCTTAGCGGGGACATCAGAAGCTTTCTTT.

This clone turned up a few times. The DNA for the CDR3 is TGTGCCACCGCAGGGGGCGATGTGGCAGATACGCAGTATTTT. Its protein is CATAGGDVADTQYF. The rearrangement joins TRBV27 to TRBJ2-3; TRBD1 matches 8 bases. From germline, CDR1 is MNHEY and CDR2 SMNVEV (reference sequence). CDR3 length equals 14 residues. V shed 10 bases and J 4 bases; nucleotides not matched to a gene: 10.

This chain links TRBV9 with TRBJ2-3; 8 positions agree with TRBD2. Germline CDR1 SGDLS, CDR2 YYNGEE. The CDR3 has 15 amino acids. V lost 0 bases, J lost 2 bases, and 2 bases stayed unmatched. CDR3 DNA: TGTGCCAGCAGCGTAGAACTAGCGGCCACAGATACGCAGTATTTT. Protein sequence: CASSVELAATDTQYF.

This chain links TRBV2 with TRBJ1-1; TRBD1 agrees at 7 bases. Germline CDR1 reads SNHLY; CDR2 reads FYNNEI. V trimming: 6 bases; J trimming: 2 bases; junction bases outside the gene matches: 6. This CDR3 has 14 residues. The CDR3 region is CASRTGWDNTEAFF. In DNA form, the CDR3 reads TGTGCCAGCAGGACAGGGTGGGATAACACTGAAGCTTTCTTT.

The V gene is TRBV4-2, the J gene TRBJ2-2; 7 positions match TRBD2. The CDR3 extends over 17 amino acids. The V gene end was trimmed by 1 base and the J gene end by 5 bases; junction bases not matched to a gene: 10. CDR1 and CDR2 (germline): LGHNA, YNFKEQ. Written as DNA, the CDR3 is TGTGCCAGCAGCCAAGTGGAGCTAGCGGAAGGGACCGGGGAGCTGTTTTTT. Protein product: CASSQVELAEGTGELFF.

This clone was seen a handful of times. The chain is built from TRBV27 and TRBJ2-7; D is uncertain. The CDR3 sequence is 16 residues long. CDR1 MNHEY and CDR2 SMNVEV come from the germline V gene (reference sequence). With 0 bases removed from V and 2 bases from J, the gap between germline ends came to 14 bases. Here the CDR3 DNA reads TGTGCCAGCAGTTTATCGTCGGCAGACCCGGCCTACGAGCAGTACTTC. It encodes CASSLSSADPAYEQYF.

V is TRBV7-9 and J is TRBJ2-7; D may be TRBD1 (6 bases). This CDR3 region has 14 residues. CDR1 SEHNR and CDR2 FQNEAQ come from the germline V gene (reference sequence). V was trimmed by 3 bases and J by 0 bases, leaving 9 bases between them. This CDR3 is CASSFQGTSYEQYF. As DNA, the CDR3 is TGTGCCAGCAGCTTCCAGGGGACCTCCTACGAGCAGTACTTC.

This clone was seen only a few times. This chain links TRBV4-3 with TRBJ2-1, with D unclear. V lost 1 base to trimming and J lost 5 bases, with 9 bases between them. Germline-derived CDR1 and CDR2 are LGHNA and YSLEER. This CDR3 contains 14 residues. The CDR3 region is CASSQGIEDNEQFF. The CDR3 DNA sequence: TGCGCCAGCAGCCAAGGGATTGAGGACAATGAGCAGTTCTTC.

The chain combines TRBV28 with TRBJ2-2; D may be TRBD1 (5 bases). The V end was cut by 2 bases, the J end by 0 bases, with 7 bases between. The CDR3 sequence is 15 residues long. Per the germline V gene, CDR1 is MDHEN and CDR2 is SYDVKM. The CDR3 coding sequence is TGTGCCAGCAGTTTAGGGGCCTCGAACACCGGGGAGCTGTTTTTT. This gives the protein CASSLGASNTGELFF.

A note on this clone: The likely explanation is a read error, given a far larger clone one base away. V gene TRBV30 combines with J gene TRBJ1-1; D gene ambiguous. The CDR3 runs 13 residues. Germline-derived CDR1 and CDR2 are GTSNPN and SVGIG (reference sequence). In nucleotides, the CDR3 is TGTGCCTGGAGGACGGGAATGAACACTGAAACTTTCTTT. It specifies CAWRTGMNTETFF.

This clone was detected only a few times. The chain is built from TRBV28 and TRBJ2-7, with a tentative D call TRBD2 (6 bases). Trimming took 3 bases from V and 0 from J, leaving 12 bases between them. The CDR3 consists of 15 residues. Germline V gene sequence: CDR1 MDHEN, CDR2 SYDVKM. CDR3 sequence reads: CASSFGDSSSYEQYF. The DNA of the CDR3 is TGTGCCAGCAGTTTCGGGGACTCCAGCTCCTACGAGCAGTACTTC.

The chain joins TRBV27 to TRBJ2-1; the D gene is possibly TRBD2 (6 bases). The V gene lost 4 bases and the J gene lost 6 bases, with 13 bases spanning the gap. The CDR3 covers 14 residues. Germline lookup yields CDR1 MNHEY and CDR2 SMNVEV (reference sequence). The CDR3 is CASSWGVRGNEQFF. The CDR3 nucleotides read TGTGCCAGCAGTTGGGGGGTACGGGGCAATGAGCAGTTCTTC.

This clone was detected only once. This chain connects TRBV7-9 to TRBJ2-1; TRBD2 matches 15 bases. J was trimmed by 8 bases and V by 5 bases; bases with no gene match: 4. Germline V gives CDR1 SEHNR, CDR2 FQNEAQ (reference sequence). The CDR3 consists of 15 residues. The CDR3 DNA is TGTGCCAGCAGCATAAGGACTAGCGGGAGGGATGAGCAGTTCTTC. The encoded protein is CASSIRTSGRDEQFF.

V usage is TRBV19 and J usage is TRBJ2-7; D may be TRBD2 (6 bases). The CDR3 is 15 residues long. V lost 1 base and J lost 2, with 12 bases in between. The germline CDR1 and CDR2 sequences are LNHDA and SQIVND (reference sequence). The CDR3: CASSIGVSGTYEQYF. Written as DNA, the CDR3 is TGTGCCAGTAGTATAGGGGTTAGCGGCACCTACGAGCAGTACTTC.

The V call is TRBV7-6, the J call TRBJ2-5; D gene unclear. Trimming shortened V by 3 bases and J by 5 bases, and 7 bases separated the two germline ends. Germline V lookup: CDR1 SGHVS, CDR2 FNYEAQ. The CDR3 contains 12 residues. CDR3 loop: CASSFLEETQYF. The CDR3 bases are TGTGCCAGCAGCTTCCTAGAGGAGACCCAGTACTTC.

The chain has TRBV27 and TRBJ2-5, with D maybe TRBD2 (5 bases). V was clipped by 2 bases and J by 4 bases, with 14 bases between them. The CDR3 extends over 15 amino acids. Germline-derived CDR1 and CDR2 are MNHEY and SMNVEV (reference sequence). CDR3 nucleotides: TGTGCCAGCAGTTTAGGGGAGCGTGGAACAGAGACCCAGTACTTC. This translates into CASSLGERGTETQYF.

V gene TRBV4-1 combines with J gene TRBJ2-3; possibly TRBD2 for D (6 bases). Between the trimmed V and J ends, which lost 1 base and 3 bases, there was a span of 8 bases. CDR3 size: 14 residues. Germline-derived CDR1 and CDR2 are MGHRA and YSYEKL. As DNA, the CDR3 is TGCGCCAGCAGCCAAGTCGGGAGTACAGATACGCAGTATTTT. This gives the protein CASSQVGSTDTQYF.

The V and J genes are TRBV4-1 and TRBJ2-7; D call uncertain. The V and J ends lost 1 base and 2 bases respectively, with 6 bases between them. There are 13 residues in the CDR3. Germline CDR1 MGHRA, CDR2 YSYEKL. CDR3 loop: CASSQAGPYEQYF. The CDR3 DNA reads as TGCGCCAGCAGCCAAGCCGGGCCCTACGAGCAGTACTTC.

In DNA, the CDR3 is TGCGCCAGCAGCCAGCCGGGACATACAGATACGCAGTATTTT. It is translated as CASSQPGHTDTQYF. This rearrangement joins TRBV4-1 to TRBJ2-3; D perhaps matches TRBD1 (6 bases). The V gene's germline CDR1 is MGHRA and CDR2 YSYEKL. The CDR3 has 14 amino acids. V was pared by 3 bases and J by 3 bases, with 10 bases between.